A selection of T cell receptor beta chains follows, all from one sample in a study of shared clonotypes between healthy human individuals. Measured with immunoSEQ multiplex PCR; TCRdb has only the in-frame clones, and not every one. The sample contains around 700,000 clones, about 78% of which appear only once. The sample consisted of memory CD4+ T cells sorted from blood. These receptors were obtained from a woman aged 25 to 45 in good health. Both conserved end residues are part of each CDR3. Each record gives: J gene, clone size, V gene, CDR3 length, CDR3 protein. Expanded clones are given a class, and other clones once, few, many or no size at all.

j_call: TRBJ1-6; clone_size: .; v_call: TRBV4-1; cdr3_length: 11; cdr3_aa: CASSQSGLLHF
j_call: TRBJ1-1; clone_size: .; v_call: TRBV7-7; cdr3_length: 12; cdr3_aa: CASSSGTGEAFF
j_call: TRBJ2-1; clone_size: once; v_call: TRBV5-4; cdr3_length: 15; cdr3_aa: CASSLGGVTTREQFF
j_call: TRBJ1-4; clone_size: .; v_call: TRBV6-5; cdr3_length: 14; cdr3_aa: CASSYGGQGEKLFF
j_call: TRBJ1-2; clone_size: once; v_call: TRBV5-1; cdr3_length: 13; cdr3_aa: CASSPGQIYGYTF
j_call: TRBJ1-3; clone_size: .; v_call: TRBV28; cdr3_length: 14; cdr3_aa: CASSPFGSGNTIYF
j_call: TRBJ2-7; clone_size: few; v_call: TRBV28; cdr3_length: 14; cdr3_aa: CASSPGTETYEQYF
j_call: TRBJ1-1; clone_size: .; v_call: TRBV18; cdr3_length: 15; cdr3_aa: CASSPSKARVTEAFF
j_call: TRBJ1-3; clone_size: .; v_call: TRBV7-7; cdr3_length: 15; cdr3_aa: CASSHGQASGNTIYF
j_call: TRBJ1-5; clone_size: .; v_call: TRBV19; cdr3_length: 19; cdr3_aa: CASSETGQGIWYSNQPQHF
j_call: TRBJ2-3; clone_size: .; v_call: TRBV21-1; cdr3_length: 19; cdr3_aa: CASSKARRGQGTCGDTQYF
j_call: TRBJ1-2; clone_size: .; v_call: TRBV21-1; cdr3_length: 13; cdr3_aa: CASSRSFNYGYTF
j_call: TRBJ1-2; clone_size: .; v_call: TRBV19; cdr3_length: 13; cdr3_aa: CASSIGAFYGYTF
j_call: TRBJ2-5; clone_size: .; v_call: TRBV11-3; cdr3_length: 17; cdr3_aa: CASSLGVSRDNLETQYF
j_call: TRBJ1-5; clone_size: .; v_call: TRBV28; cdr3_length: 15; cdr3_aa: CASSLVWVSNQPQHF
j_call: TRBJ1-2; clone_size: once; v_call: TRBV27; cdr3_length: 13; cdr3_aa: CASSSTLGSGYTF
j_call: TRBJ2-3; clone_size: .; v_call: TRBV5-1; cdr3_length: 15; cdr3_aa: CASSLDGRGSDTQYF
j_call: TRBJ1-4; clone_size: .; v_call: TRBV18; cdr3_length: 14; cdr3_aa: CASSHDSALEKLFF
j_call: TRBJ1-3; clone_size: .; v_call: TRBV11-2; cdr3_length: 13; cdr3_aa: CASSPGRRNTIYF
j_call: TRBJ2-7; clone_size: .; v_call: TRBV4-2; cdr3_length: 16; cdr3_aa: CASSQEGGVPSYEQYF
j_call: TRBJ2-1; clone_size: .; v_call: TRBV6-5; cdr3_length: 16; cdr3_aa: CASSYVARAPSDEQFF
j_call: TRBJ1-1; clone_size: .; v_call: TRBV19; cdr3_length: 13; cdr3_aa: CASSIGQNTEAFF
j_call: TRBJ2-7; clone_size: .; v_call: TRBV19; cdr3_length: 13; cdr3_aa: CASGTGAYYEQYF
j_call: TRBJ1-5; clone_size: .; v_call: TRBV2; cdr3_length: 14; cdr3_aa: CASSEQGLLQPQHF
j_call: TRBJ2-7; clone_size: once; v_call: TRBV28; cdr3_length: 15; cdr3_aa: CASSFSGGRYYEQYF
j_call: TRBJ2-3; clone_size: few; v_call: TRBV5-1; cdr3_length: 15; cdr3_aa: CASRSGTSSTDTQYF
j_call: TRBJ1-3; clone_size: few; v_call: TRBV18; cdr3_length: 13; cdr3_aa: CASSQGWGNTIYF
j_call: TRBJ1-5; clone_size: .; v_call: TRBV27; cdr3_length: 14; cdr3_aa: CATSSRNSNQPQHF
j_call: TRBJ2-1; clone_size: .; v_call: TRBV5-1; cdr3_length: 16; cdr3_aa: CASSLGAGQGFNEQFF